The 10 T cell receptor beta chains below come from one sample, sequenced in a study of T cell responses to AZD1222 COVID-19 vaccine. TCRdb's table, derived via immunoSEQ multiplex PCR, lists solely in-frame clones and lacks some. Among some 110,000 clones listed, around 90% were seen once. This material consisted of peripheral blood, taken on day 0 of AZD1222 vaccination. These TCRs come from an adult in good health.

V usage is TRBV19 and J usage is TRBJ2-7; D is unresolved. This CDR3 comprises 12 residues. V gave up 3 bases and J gave up 2 bases, with 5 bases separating them. Per the germline V gene, CDR1 is LNHDA and CDR2 is SQIVND (reference sequence). CDR3 region: CASSIYPYEQYF. In DNA form, the CDR3 reads TGTGCCAGTAGTATCTATCCCTACGAGCAGTACTTC.

The chain combines TRBV6-4 with TRBJ2-1; 9 bases agree with TRBD2. Germline values: CDR1 MRHNA, CDR2 SNTAGT. The V and J ends lost 8 bases and 7 bases, in that order; junction bases with no gene match: 9. The CDR3 consists of 14 residues. The DNA of the CDR3 is TGTGCCAGCGCAATTAGCGGGAGTTTAAATGAGCAGTTCTTC. Encoded protein: CASAISGSLNEQFF.

The CDR3 DNA sequence: TGTGCCTGGAGTCGTACGAGGGTTGAAAAACTGTTTTTT. It yields the protein CAWSRTRVEKLFF. This sequence joins TRBV30 and TRBJ1-4; D not resolved. The length of the CDR3 is 13 residues. CDR1 and CDR2 from the germline V gene are GTSNPN and SVGIG (reference sequence). V was pared by 2 bases and J by 7 bases, with 11 bases between.

This clone was observed once. J is TRBJ2-2 and V is TRBV30, with D hard to call. Trimming took off 1 base at V and 8 bases at J, with 5 bases between the two ends. There are 11 residues in the CDR3. The germline V gene encodes CDR1 GTSNPN and CDR2 SVGIG (reference sequence). The CDR3 protein is CAWSEGGELFF. CDR3 in DNA: TGTGCCTGGAGTGAAGGAGGGGAGCTGTTTTTT.

This clone was counted once. The chain links TRBV7-3 to TRBJ1-2; the D gene is possibly TRBD1 (6 bases). The V gene's germline CDR1 is SGHTA and CDR2 FQGTGA. CDR3 length equals 13 residues. V was clipped by 5 bases and J by 5 bases, with 12 bases between them. The CDR3 loop is CASSPDRQYGYTF. CDR3 in DNA: TGTGCCAGCAGCCCGGACAGACAATATGGCTACACCTTC.

The genes are TRBV7-2 and TRBJ1-5; tentatively, D is TRBD1 (6 bases). Germline loops: CDR1 SGHTA, CDR2 FQGNSA. The CDR3 extends over 17 amino acids. Trimming left V 5 bases short and J 0 bases short, with 17 bases between. In DNA form, the CDR3 reads TGTGCCAGCAGCCCCCGGTGGGGGGCCGATAGCAATCAGCCCCAGCATTTT. This gives the protein CASSPRWGADSNQPQHF.

This chain connects TRBV28 to TRBJ2-7, with no clear D. Trimming took 4 bases from V and 3 from J, leaving 16 bases between them. The CDR3 runs 15 residues. The germline CDR1 and CDR2 sequences are MDHEN and SYDVKM. The CDR3 DNA reads TGTGCCAGCAGTTCCCCTTGGACCGGGCACTACGAGCAGTACTTC. It codes for CASSSPWTGHYEQYF.

V is TRBV28 and J is TRBJ2-7; the D gene is possibly TRBD2 (6 bases). The CDR3 runs 14 residues. V lost 2 bases, J lost 2 bases, and 10 bases lay in between. From germline, CDR1 is MDHEN and CDR2 SYDVKM. The CDR3 is CASSLGRGPYEQYF. The CDR3 bases are TGTGCCAGCAGTTTAGGGCGGGGACCCTACGAGCAGTACTTC.

J is TRBJ2-3 and V is TRBV11-1; 9 nucleotides agree with TRBD1. In germline, CDR1 is SGHAT, CDR2 FQDESV (reference sequence). The CDR3 is 15 amino acids. J was trimmed by 5 bases and V by 5 bases; bases with no gene match: 8. The CDR3 loop reads CASSGRQGVGDTQYF. CDR3 sequence (DNA): TGTGCCAGCAGCGGGCGACAGGGGGTGGGAGATACGCAGTATTTT.

This chain connects TRBV4-1 to TRBJ2-7; 9 bases are shared with TRBD2. With V trimmed by 3 bases and J by 6 bases, 18 bases remained unmatched. This CDR3 is 18 amino acids long. CDR1 is MGHRA and CDR2 is YSYEKL in the germline V gene. This chain's CDR3 is CASSQAPPSGAPRREQYF. CDR3 DNA: TGCGCCAGCAGCCAGGCCCCCCCTAGCGGGGCTCCGAGGCGCGAGCAGTACTTC.